This is a list of T cell receptor beta chains from one sample in a study of cytomegalovirus exposure and HLA in healthy donors. The assay was immunoSEQ multiplex PCR, and TCRdb's table has in-frame clones only and misses some. The sample has 90,000 to 130,000 clones, approximately 58% seen once. The sequenced sample consisted of PBMCs. These receptors were collected from a woman under 40 in good health and CMV-seronegative. CDR3s include the opening cysteine and the closing phenylalanine or tryptophan. The order of the fields is D gene, CDR3 length, V gene, clone size, J gene, CDR3 protein, CDR3 DNA. A D gene is named only where the DNA matches it firmly. Rows give clone size only sometimes, using once, few, many, or a class for an expanded clone.

NA	16	TRBV18	NA	TRBJ2-2	CASSREQIQNTGELFF	TGTGCCAGCTCCCGCGAACAGATTCAGAACACCGGGGAGCTGTTTTTT
NA	13	TRBV2	once	TRBJ1-5	CASRANSNQPQHF	TGTGCCAGCAGGGCAAATAGCAATCAGCCCCAGCATTTT
NA	17	TRBV5-4	NA	TRBJ2-3	CASSLGGAGRFTDTQYF	TGTGCCAGCAGCTTGGGCGGGGCCGGTCGGTTCACAGATACGCAGTATTTT
NA	14	TRBV10-3	once	TRBJ2-7	CAISDHGAGYEQYF	TGTGCCATCAGTGACCACGGAGCGGGCTACGAGCAGTACTTC
TRBD2	15	TRBV7-8	NA	TRBJ2-2	CASSSGLANTGELFF	TGTGCCAGCAGCTCCGGACTAGCGAACACCGGGGAGCTGTTTTTT
NA	14	TRBV7-2	NA	TRBJ1-5	CASSLVGGDQPQHF	TGTGCCAGCAGCTTAGTAGGGGGTGATCAGCCCCAGCATTTT
NA	12	TRBV5-6	NA	TRBJ1-1	CASSLGQTEAFF	TGTGCCAGCAGCTTGGGGCAGACTGAAGCTTTCTTT
TRBD1	12	TRBV29-1	NA	TRBJ1-2	CSVVRGSHGYTF	TGCAGCGTTGTCAGGGGGAGTCATGGCTACACCTTC
NA	14	TRBV9	NA	TRBJ2-3	CASSVGGGPDTQYF	TGTGCCAGCAGCGTAGGTGGAGGGCCGGATACGCAGTATTTT
NA	17	TRBV7-9	NA	TRBJ2-5	CASSLAVAGDHQETQYF	TGTGCCAGCAGCTTAGCGGTAGCAGGGGACCACCAAGAGACCCAGTACTTC
TRBD2	17	TRBV6-1	few	TRBJ2-3	CASSEGTGGGGTDTQYF	TGTGCCAGCAGTGAAGGAACGGGGGGAGGTGGAACAGATACGCAGTATTTT
TRBD1	13	TRBV29-1	once	TRBJ1-1	CSASTGMNTEAFF	TGCAGCGCCTCGACAGGGATGAACACTGAAGCTTTCTTT
NA	16	TRBV5-1	NA	TRBJ1-2	CASSPDRPLTNYGYTF	TGCGCCAGCAGCCCGGACAGACCCTTAACTAACTATGGCTACACCTTC
NA	12	TRBV6-5	NA	TRBJ2-5	CASSPDLETQYF	TGTGCCAGCAGCCCTGACTTGGAGACCCAGTACTTC
TRBD2	16	TRBV2	NA	TRBJ2-2	CASSEYTSGRAGELFF	TGTGCCAGCAGTGAATACACTAGCGGGAGGGCCGGGGAGCTGTTTTTT
NA	14	TRBV25-1	NA	TRBJ1-2	CASIQSPGYSGYTF	TGTGCCAGCATCCAAAGCCCGGGGTACAGTGGCTACACCTTC
TRBD2	23	TRBV19	NA	TRBJ2-1	CASSRKYAPGTSGRSGSYNEQFF	TGTGCCAGTAGTCGGAAGTATGCACCGGGGACTAGCGGGAGATCAGGCTCCTACAATGAGCAGTTCTTC